Reported below is one T cell receptor beta chain. The junction differs from germline at one of its ends, possibly a read error. Using RNA transcripts, the TCR beta CDR3 regions were amplified. The authors performed first-round RT-PCR with HTBI primers and then a second-round multiplex PCR. TCRdb processed the multiplex PCR reads anew with MiXCR; each CDR3 protein has one entry. Here the sample spans 600,000 to 700,000 distinct CDR3 sequences, just over 40% being singletons. These data are taken from a study of Graves' ophthalmopathy and Graves' hyperthyroidism. The overall study: At the time of initial diagnosis and before any treatment, peripheral blood was collected.

This CDR3 is 14 amino acids long. This clonotype was obtained from an adult man with Graves' ophthalmopathy. This chain connects TRBV12-3 or TRBV12-4 to TRBJ1-2; 8 bases line up with TRBD1. Input material: peripheral blood. The CDR3 nucleotides are TGTGCCAACAGTCGACAGGGGATGTACTATGGCTACACCTTC. Protein product: CANSRQGMYYGYTF.